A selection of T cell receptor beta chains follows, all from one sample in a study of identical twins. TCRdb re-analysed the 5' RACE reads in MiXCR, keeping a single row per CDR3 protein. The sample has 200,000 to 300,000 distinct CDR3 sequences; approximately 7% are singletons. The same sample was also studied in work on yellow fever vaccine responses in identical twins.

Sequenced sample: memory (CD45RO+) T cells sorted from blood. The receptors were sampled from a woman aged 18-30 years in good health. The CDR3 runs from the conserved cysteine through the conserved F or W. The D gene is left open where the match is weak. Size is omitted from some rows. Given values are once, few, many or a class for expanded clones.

cdr3_aa: CASSLEGTGAIDTQYF; cdr3_nt: TGCGCCAGCAGCTTGGAGGGAACGGGAGCTATAGATACGCAGTATTTT; v_call: TRBV5-1; j_call: TRBJ2-3; d_call: NA; cdr3_length: 16; clone_size: many
cdr3_aa: CAIGLAGNNEQFF; cdr3_nt: TGTGCCATTGGACTAGCGGGCAACAATGAGCAGTTCTTC; v_call: TRBV10-3; j_call: TRBJ2-1; d_call: TRBD2; cdr3_length: 13; clone_size: few
cdr3_aa: CASKPGELLHGYTF; cdr3_nt: TGTGCCAGCAAGCCGGGAGAACTACTCCATGGCTACACCTTC; v_call: TRBV6-1; j_call: TRBJ1-2; d_call: NA; cdr3_length: 14; clone_size: few
cdr3_aa: CASSQGLGGETQYF; cdr3_nt: TGCGCCAGCAGCCAAGGACTGGGGGGAGAGACCCAGTACTTC; v_call: TRBV5-1; j_call: TRBJ2-5; d_call: NA; cdr3_length: 14; clone_size: many
cdr3_aa: CASGPGQGSTDTQYF; cdr3_nt: TGTGCCAGCGGGCCTGGACAGGGGAGCACAGATACGCAGTATTTT; v_call: TRBV12-3/TRBV12-4; j_call: TRBJ2-3; d_call: TRBD1; cdr3_length: 15; clone_size: NA
cdr3_aa: CASSGKWTSGKYEQYF; cdr3_nt: TGTGCCAGCAGCGGTAAATGGACTAGCGGGAAGTACGAGCAGTACTTC; v_call: TRBV7-8; j_call: TRBJ2-7; d_call: TRBD2; cdr3_length: 16; clone_size: many
cdr3_aa: CASSKEGGNESTQYF; cdr3_nt: TGTGCCAGCAGCAAAGAGGGCGGAAATGAGTCGACCCAGTACTTC; v_call: TRBV21-1; j_call: TRBJ2-5; d_call: NA; cdr3_length: 15; clone_size: once
cdr3_aa: CASSFSGNSYEQYF; cdr3_nt: TGTGCCAGCAGCTTCAGCGGGAACTCCTACGAGCAGTACTTC; v_call: TRBV11-3; j_call: TRBJ2-7; d_call: TRBD2; cdr3_length: 14; clone_size: NA
cdr3_aa: CASSRGQFTFF; cdr3_nt: TGTGCCAGCAGTCGGGGACAGTTTACTTTCTTT; v_call: TRBV6-5; j_call: TRBJ1-1; d_call: TRBD1; cdr3_length: 11; clone_size: many
cdr3_aa: CATSDGVQGGTQYF; cdr3_nt: TGTGCCACCAGTGATGGAGTACAGGGAGGGACCCAGTACTTC; v_call: TRBV24-1; j_call: TRBJ2-5; d_call: NA; cdr3_length: 14; clone_size: few
cdr3_aa: CASSPKEGSQLTYNEQFF; cdr3_nt: TGTGCCAGCAGCCCAAAGGAGGGGTCTCAACTAACATACAATGAGCAGTTCTTC; v_call: TRBV11-2; j_call: TRBJ2-1; d_call: NA; cdr3_length: 18; clone_size: many
cdr3_aa: CASSVALASGTTSPYNEQFF; cdr3_nt: TGTGCCAGCAGCGTAGCTCTGGCTAGCGGAACCACATCGCCCTACAATGAGCAGTTCTTC; v_call: TRBV9; j_call: TRBJ2-1; d_call: TRBD2; cdr3_length: 20; clone_size: NA
cdr3_aa: CASSPLTGGESPLHF; cdr3_nt: TGCGCCAGCAGCCCGCTAACAGGGGGAGAATCACCCCTCCACTTT; v_call: TRBV5-1; j_call: TRBJ1-6; d_call: TRBD1; cdr3_length: 15; clone_size: many
cdr3_aa: CASRMEVYGYTF; cdr3_nt: TGTGCCAGCAGGATGGAAGTTTATGGCTACACCTTC; v_call: TRBV2; j_call: TRBJ1-2; d_call: NA; cdr3_length: 12; clone_size: NA
cdr3_aa: CASSPGPAGDTEAFF; cdr3_nt: TGTGCCAGCAGCCCGGGGCCTGCCGGCGACACTGAAGCTTTCTTT; v_call: TRBV7-8; j_call: TRBJ1-1; d_call: NA; cdr3_length: 15; clone_size: many
cdr3_aa: CASSPLGLAVRNEQFF; cdr3_nt: TGTGCCAGCAGCCCCCTGGGACTAGCGGTACGCAATGAGCAGTTCTTC; v_call: TRBV7-3; j_call: TRBJ2-1; d_call: TRBD2; cdr3_length: 16; clone_size: NA
cdr3_aa: CASSLAGGRGSQPQHF; cdr3_nt: TGTGCCAGCAGCTTAGCGGGCGGTAGAGGATCTCAGCCCCAGCATTTT; v_call: TRBV7-8; j_call: TRBJ1-5; d_call: NA; cdr3_length: 16; clone_size: many
cdr3_aa: CSAWTGVQPQHF; cdr3_nt: TGCAGTGCATGGACAGGGGTACAGCCCCAGCATTTT; v_call: TRBV20-1; j_call: TRBJ1-5; d_call: TRBD1; cdr3_length: 12; clone_size: many
cdr3_aa: CASSQGAGANVLTF; cdr3_nt: TGTGCCAGCAGCCAAGGGGCTGGGGCCAACGTCCTGACTTTC; v_call: TRBV3-1; j_call: TRBJ2-6; d_call: NA; cdr3_length: 14; clone_size: many
cdr3_aa: CASSDSGSAYNEQFF; cdr3_nt: TGTGCCAGCAGTGATAGCGGTTCAGCCTACAATGAGCAGTTCTTC; v_call: TRBV6-1; j_call: TRBJ2-1; d_call: NA; cdr3_length: 15; clone_size: NA
cdr3_aa: CASSRDFDTQYF; cdr3_nt: TGTGCCAGCAGTCGGGACTTTGATACGCAGTATTTT; v_call: TRBV3-1; j_call: TRBJ2-3; d_call: NA; cdr3_length: 12; clone_size: many
cdr3_aa: CASSPSVAGTDTQYF; cdr3_nt: TGTGCCAGCAGCCCTTCCGTAGCGGGGACAGATACGCAGTATTTT; v_call: TRBV7-8; j_call: TRBJ2-3; d_call: TRBD2; cdr3_length: 15; clone_size: many
cdr3_aa: CASSQGLPSGPYEQYF; cdr3_nt: TGTGCCAGCAGCCAAGGACTTCCTAGCGGCCCCTACGAGCAGTACTTC; v_call: TRBV3-1; j_call: TRBJ2-7; d_call: TRBD2; cdr3_length: 16; clone_size: few
cdr3_aa: CASSQSTRGETQYF; cdr3_nt: TGTGCCAGCAGCCAATCTACCAGAGGGGAGACCCAGTACTTC; v_call: TRBV16; j_call: TRBJ2-5; d_call: NA; cdr3_length: 14; clone_size: NA
cdr3_aa: CASSFDSGNTIYF; cdr3_nt: TGTGCCAGCAGTTTTGACTCTGGAAACACCATATATTTT; v_call: TRBV12-3/TRBV12-4; j_call: TRBJ1-3; d_call: NA; cdr3_length: 13; clone_size: many
cdr3_aa: CASTQVGGGFTDTQYF; cdr3_nt: TGTGCCAGCACCCAGGTCGGGGGGGGTTTCACAGATACGCAGTATTTT; v_call: TRBV6-1; j_call: TRBJ2-3; d_call: TRBD2; cdr3_length: 16; clone_size: NA
cdr3_aa: CASSLDAWGGETQYF; cdr3_nt: TGTGCCAGCAGCTTGGACGCGTGGGGTGGTGAGACCCAGTACTTC; v_call: TRBV5-6; j_call: TRBJ2-5; d_call: NA; cdr3_length: 15; clone_size: few
cdr3_aa: CASSLGGGPDTQYF; cdr3_nt: TGTGCCAGCAGTTTAGGGGGGGGCCCAGATACGCAGTATTTT; v_call: TRBV12-3/TRBV12-4; j_call: TRBJ2-3; d_call: NA; cdr3_length: 14; clone_size: NA
cdr3_aa: CASFPEWGWNTGELFF; cdr3_nt: TGCGCCAGCTTCCCGGAGTGGGGGTGGAACACCGGGGAGCTGTTTTTT; v_call: TRBV5-1; j_call: TRBJ2-2; d_call: NA; cdr3_length: 16; clone_size: NA
cdr3_aa: CASSNTGGNGNTIYF; cdr3_nt: TGTGCCAGCAGCAATACCGGGGGAAATGGAAACACCATATATTTT; v_call: TRBV28; j_call: TRBJ1-3; d_call: NA; cdr3_length: 15; clone_size: NA
cdr3_aa: CASSKGNLGNTGELFF; cdr3_nt: TGCGCCAGCAGCAAGGGAAATCTGGGAAACACCGGGGAGCTGTTTTTT; v_call: TRBV5-1; j_call: TRBJ2-2; d_call: NA; cdr3_length: 16; clone_size: few
cdr3_aa: CASTLVPEATEAFF; cdr3_nt: TGCGCCAGCACCCTGGTCCCGGAGGCCACTGAAGCTTTCTTT; v_call: TRBV5-1; j_call: TRBJ1-1; d_call: NA; cdr3_length: 14; clone_size: many
cdr3_aa: CSVDTMNTEAFF; cdr3_nt: TGCAGCGTGGACACCATGAACACTGAAGCTTTCTTT; v_call: TRBV29-1; j_call: TRBJ1-1; d_call: NA; cdr3_length: 12; clone_size: NA
cdr3_aa: CASSQSRASGTEAFF; cdr3_nt: TGTGCCAGCAGTCAATCCAGGGCTTCGGGTACTGAAGCTTTCTTT; v_call: TRBV12-3/TRBV12-4; j_call: TRBJ1-1; d_call: NA; cdr3_length: 15; clone_size: many
cdr3_aa: CASSWDGTGGTGELFF; cdr3_nt: TGCGCCAGCAGCTGGGACGGGACAGGGGGCACCGGGGAGCTGTTTTTT; v_call: TRBV5-1; j_call: TRBJ2-2; d_call: TRBD1; cdr3_length: 16; clone_size: few
cdr3_aa: CASSLEQGQNTEAFF; cdr3_nt: TGTGCCAGCAGCTTGGAACAGGGCCAGAACACTGAAGCTTTCTTT; v_call: TRBV5-5; j_call: TRBJ1-1; d_call: NA; cdr3_length: 15; clone_size: many
cdr3_aa: CASRRGTGHGGYTF; cdr3_nt: TGTGCCAGCCGCCGGGGTACAGGGCACGGTGGCTACACCTTC; v_call: TRBV6-1; j_call: TRBJ1-2; d_call: NA; cdr3_length: 14; clone_size: few
cdr3_aa: CASSVQRGAGEKLFF; cdr3_nt: TGTGCCAGCAGCGTCCAAAGGGGAGCCGGTGAAAAACTGTTTTTT; v_call: TRBV2; j_call: TRBJ1-4; d_call: NA; cdr3_length: 15; clone_size: many
cdr3_aa: CASSRGKTQETQYF; cdr3_nt: TGCGCCAGCAGCAGGGGGAAGACCCAAGAGACCCAGTACTTC; v_call: TRBV5-1; j_call: TRBJ2-5; d_call: NA; cdr3_length: 14; clone_size: few
cdr3_aa: CASRGSASGFLGDTQYF; cdr3_nt: TGTGCCTCAAGGGGGTCGGCTAGCGGGTTCCTTGGAGATACGCAGTATTTT; v_call: TRBV7-8; j_call: TRBJ2-3; d_call: TRBD2; cdr3_length: 17; clone_size: many
cdr3_aa: CASSAALAGGRTDTQYF; cdr3_nt: TGCGCCAGCAGCGCCGCTCTAGCGGGGGGGCGCACAGATACGCAGTATTTT; v_call: TRBV5-1; j_call: TRBJ2-3; d_call: TRBD2; cdr3_length: 17; clone_size: NA
cdr3_aa: CASSPRDRGAHEQYF; cdr3_nt: TGTGCCAGCTCACCACGGGACAGGGGAGCCCACGAGCAGTACTTC; v_call: TRBV18; j_call: TRBJ2-7; d_call: TRBD1; cdr3_length: 15; clone_size: NA
cdr3_aa: CASSSALGQLNEQFF; cdr3_nt: TGCGCCAGCAGCTCTGCCCTGGGACAGTTAAATGAGCAGTTCTTC; v_call: TRBV5-1; j_call: TRBJ2-1; d_call: TRBD1; cdr3_length: 15; clone_size: many
cdr3_aa: CSGALGVQVQGYNEQFF; cdr3_nt: TGCAGCGGAGCACTAGGAGTTCAGGTTCAGGGATACAATGAGCAGTTCTTC; v_call: TRBV29-1; j_call: TRBJ2-1; d_call: NA; cdr3_length: 17; clone_size: NA
cdr3_aa: CASSGSAGAEAFF; cdr3_nt: TGTGCCAGCAGCGGGTCCGCCGGGGCTGAAGCTTTCTTT; v_call: TRBV3-1; j_call: TRBJ1-1; d_call: NA; cdr3_length: 13; clone_size: few
cdr3_aa: CASSSGFPPSGANVLTF; cdr3_nt: TGTGCCAGCAGCTCGGGTTTTCCCCCCTCTGGGGCCAACGTCCTGACTTTC; v_call: TRBV28; j_call: TRBJ2-6; d_call: NA; cdr3_length: 17; clone_size: NA
cdr3_aa: CASRPPGDGTEAFF; cdr3_nt: TGCGCCAGCAGACCCCCAGGGGATGGAACTGAAGCTTTCTTT; v_call: TRBV10-1; j_call: TRBJ1-1; d_call: NA; cdr3_length: 14; clone_size: NA